This T cell receptor beta chain emerged from a study of CD8 T cells in Susac syndrome. After extraction with the RNeasy kit, roughly 0.45 to 1 ug of the RNA was reverse transcribed using random hexamers. TCRdb ran MiXCR on the immunoSEQ multiplex PCR reads and lists one entry per CDR3 protein. This sample has approximately 300,000 distinct CDR3 sequences, with 70% to 90% found just once. V was pared by 1 base and J by 6 bases, with 12 bases of the junction left unmatched. Germline V gene data show CDR1 as LGHNA and CDR2 as YSLEER. CDR3 length: 17 amino acids. The sample taken for sequencing was CD8+ T cells from PBMCs. The receptor's source is a human donor with multiple sclerosis. The chain is built from TRBV4-3 and TRBJ2-3; 8 bases match TRBD2. This CDR3 is CASSQGPGTRMTDTQYF. The CDR3 DNA reads TGCGCCAGCAGCCAAGGGCCCGGGACTAGGATGACGGATACGCAGTATTTT.